These T cell receptor beta chains were read from a single sample in a study of shared clonotypes between healthy human individuals. Clones were read by immunoSEQ multiplex PCR, and TCRdb kept only the in-frame ones, dropping some. Of roughly 2 million clones in the sample, more than 90% were seen once. The sequenced sample consisted of naive CD4+ T cells sorted from blood. The receptors were sampled from a man younger than 35 in good health. Both conserved end residues are part of each CDR3.

v_gene: TRBV9; j_gene: TRBJ2-2; CDR3aa: CASSPWTSGVTGELFF
v_gene: TRBV5-8; j_gene: TRBJ2-5; CDR3aa: CASRITGVETQYF
v_gene: TRBV14; j_gene: TRBJ1-1; CDR3aa: CASSQDGLRPVSLKAFF
v_gene: TRBV5-4; j_gene: TRBJ2-4; CDR3aa: CASSQTIAGGQYF
v_gene: TRBV7-8; j_gene: TRBJ2-5; CDR3aa: CASSLAGLIRATQYF
v_gene: TRBV7-3; j_gene: TRBJ1-1; CDR3aa: CASSTQGGTEAFF
v_gene: TRBV7-2; j_gene: TRBJ2-7; CDR3aa: CASSLVSAASEQYF
v_gene: TRBV19; j_gene: TRBJ2-1; CDR3aa: CASTRSSVDNEQFF
v_gene: TRBV19; j_gene: TRBJ1-2; CDR3aa: CASSATGTPGGYTF
v_gene: TRBV5-4; j_gene: TRBJ1-2; CDR3aa: CASSLVRGAKTAPYGYTF
v_gene: TRBV15; j_gene: TRBJ2-7; CDR3aa: CATSERLGAPYEQYF
v_gene: TRBV28; j_gene: TRBJ2-7; CDR3aa: CASSSVIAKTYEQYF
v_gene: TRBV7-2; j_gene: TRBJ2-2; CDR3aa: CASSLTSGYTGELFF
v_gene: TRBV4-1; j_gene: TRBJ2-3; CDR3aa: CASSSLLAGEADTQYF
v_gene: TRBV29-1; j_gene: TRBJ2-2; CDR3aa: CSVQGLSNTGELFF
v_gene: TRBV19; j_gene: TRBJ2-7; CDR3aa: CASSLGPRTYEQYF
v_gene: TRBV6-1; j_gene: TRBJ2-2; CDR3aa: CASRGFPNTGELFF
v_gene: TRBV2; j_gene: TRBJ2-1; CDR3aa: CASRSGIYNEQFF
v_gene: TRBV7-3; j_gene: TRBJ1-1; CDR3aa: CASSLNAGTYTEAFF
v_gene: TRBV6-5; j_gene: TRBJ2-7; CDR3aa: CASSFNSYEQYF
v_gene: TRBV6-1; j_gene: TRBJ1-5; CDR3aa: CASSADGANQPQHF
v_gene: TRBV10-3; j_gene: TRBJ1-1; CDR3aa: CAISEGGGRGSEAFF
v_gene: TRBV7-8; j_gene: TRBJ1-6; CDR3aa: CASSLFRRGSSYNSPLHF
v_gene: TRBV5-1; j_gene: TRBJ2-6; CDR3aa: CASSPPGRGNAVVNVLTF
v_gene: TRBV5-1; j_gene: TRBJ1-1; CDR3aa: CASSLGTGTVTEAFF
v_gene: TRBV7-8; j_gene: TRBJ1-6; CDR3aa: CASSLSHGTGDSYNSPLHF
v_gene: TRBV11-3; j_gene: TRBJ1-1; CDR3aa: CASSPQGKETEAFF
v_gene: TRBV4-1; j_gene: TRBJ2-2; CDR3aa: CASSQGTGANSGELFF
v_gene: TRBV7-2; j_gene: TRBJ2-5; CDR3aa: CASSTQGLGQETQYF
v_gene: TRBV6-1; j_gene: TRBJ2-7; CDR3aa: CASSELPGPVGVSYEQYF
v_gene: TRBV6-6; j_gene: TRBJ2-3; CDR3aa: CASSYALAGADTQYF